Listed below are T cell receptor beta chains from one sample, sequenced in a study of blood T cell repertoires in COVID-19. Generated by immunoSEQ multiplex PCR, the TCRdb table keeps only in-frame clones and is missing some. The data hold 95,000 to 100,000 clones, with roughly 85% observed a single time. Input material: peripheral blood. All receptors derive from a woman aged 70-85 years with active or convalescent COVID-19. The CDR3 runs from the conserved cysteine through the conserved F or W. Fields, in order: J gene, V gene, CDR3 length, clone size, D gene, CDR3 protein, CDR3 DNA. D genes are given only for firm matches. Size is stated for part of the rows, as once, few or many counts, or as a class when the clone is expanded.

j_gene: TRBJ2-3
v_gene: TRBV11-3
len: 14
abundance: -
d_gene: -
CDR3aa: CASSLTSSTDTQYF
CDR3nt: TGTGCCAGCAGCTTAACATCTAGCACAGATACGCAGTATTTT

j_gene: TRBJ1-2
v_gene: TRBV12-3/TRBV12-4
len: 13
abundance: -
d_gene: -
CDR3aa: CASSPTANYGYTF
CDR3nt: TGTGCCAGCAGCCCCACAGCTAACTATGGCTACACCTTC

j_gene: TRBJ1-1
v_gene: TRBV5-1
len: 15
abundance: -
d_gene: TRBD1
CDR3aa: CASSVYRGGDTEAFF
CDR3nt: TGCGCCAGCAGCGTTTACAGGGGTGGGGACACTGAAGCTTTCTTT

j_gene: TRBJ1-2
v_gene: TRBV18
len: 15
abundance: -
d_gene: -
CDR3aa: CASSPTVLSNYGYTF
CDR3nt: TGTGCCAGCTCACCAACTGTTTTAAGTAACTATGGCTACACCTTC

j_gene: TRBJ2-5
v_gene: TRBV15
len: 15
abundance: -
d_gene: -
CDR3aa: CATSRDPVSAETQYF
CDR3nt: TGTGCCACCAGCAGAGATCCAGTCTCCGCAGAGACCCAGTACTTC

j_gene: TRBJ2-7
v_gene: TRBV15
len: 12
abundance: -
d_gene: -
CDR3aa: CATNSPGFEQYF
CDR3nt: TGTGCCACCAACTCTCCGGGTTTCGAGCAGTACTTC

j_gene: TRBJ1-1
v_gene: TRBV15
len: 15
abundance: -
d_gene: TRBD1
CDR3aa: CATSRGGTAYTEAFF
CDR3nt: TGTGCCACCAGCAGAGGGGGGACAGCCTACACTGAAGCTTTCTTT

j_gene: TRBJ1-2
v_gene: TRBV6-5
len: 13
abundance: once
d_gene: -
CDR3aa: CATRPQRAYGYTF
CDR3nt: TGTGCCACCCGCCCACAGCGGGCCTATGGCTACACCTTC

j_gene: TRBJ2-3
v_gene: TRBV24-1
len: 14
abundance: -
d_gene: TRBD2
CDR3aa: CATRAGSSGYTQYF
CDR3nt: TGTGCCACCAGGGCAGGTTCTAGCGGGTATACGCAGTATTTT

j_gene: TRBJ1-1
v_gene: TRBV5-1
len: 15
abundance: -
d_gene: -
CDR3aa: CASSLGGVPNTEAFF
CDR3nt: TGCGCCAGCAGCTTGGGGGGGGTCCCGAACACTGAAGCTTTCTTT

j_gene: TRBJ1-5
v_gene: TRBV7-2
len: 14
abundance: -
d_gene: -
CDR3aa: CASSPTGQGQPQHF
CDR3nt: TGTGCCAGCAGCCCAACAGGGCAGGGTCAGCCCCAGCATTTT

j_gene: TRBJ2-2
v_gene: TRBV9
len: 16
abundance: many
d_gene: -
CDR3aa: CASSPRVFANTGELFF
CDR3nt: TGTGCCAGCAGCCCCCGGGTTTTCGCGAACACCGGGGAGCTGTTTTTT

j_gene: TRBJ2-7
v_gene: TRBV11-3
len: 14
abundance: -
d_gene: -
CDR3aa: CASSYRDSSYEQYF
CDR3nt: TGTGCCAGCAGCTATCGGGACTCCTCCTACGAGCAGTACTTC

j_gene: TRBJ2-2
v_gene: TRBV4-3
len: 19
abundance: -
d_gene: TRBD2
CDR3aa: CASSQDTAGPSWGTGELFF
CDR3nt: TGCGCCAGCAGCCAAGATACAGCGGGGCCCTCCTGGGGCACCGGGGAGCTGTTTTTT

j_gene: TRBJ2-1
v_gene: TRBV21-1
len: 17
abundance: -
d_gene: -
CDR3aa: CASNKSPSGSSYNEQFF
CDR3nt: TGTGCCAGCAACAAGAGTCCTAGCGGGAGCTCCTACAATGAGCAGTTCTTC

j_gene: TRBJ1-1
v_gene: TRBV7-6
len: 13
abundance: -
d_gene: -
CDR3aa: CASSFSLNTEAFF
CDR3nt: TGTGCCAGCAGCTTTTCTTTGAACACTGAAGCTTTCTTT

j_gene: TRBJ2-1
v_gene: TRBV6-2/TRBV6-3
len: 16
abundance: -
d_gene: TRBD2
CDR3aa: CASSDLAGGFYNEQFF
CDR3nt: TGTGCCAGCAGCGATCTAGCGGGAGGCTTCTACAATGAGCAGTTCTTC

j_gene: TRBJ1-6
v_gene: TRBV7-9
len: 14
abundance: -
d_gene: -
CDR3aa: CASSLGGIYSPLHF
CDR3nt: TGTGCCAGCAGCTTAGGGGGCATATATTCACCCCTCCACTTT

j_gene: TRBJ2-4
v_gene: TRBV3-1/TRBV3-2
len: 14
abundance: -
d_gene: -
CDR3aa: CASSRRTAKNIQYF
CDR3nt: TGTGCCAGCAGCCGCCGGACAGCGAAAAACATTCAGTACTTC

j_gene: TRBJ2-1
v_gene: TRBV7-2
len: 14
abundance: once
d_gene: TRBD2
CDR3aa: CASSLTGGPHEQFF
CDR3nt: TGTGCCAGCAGCTTAACGGGAGGGCCCCATGAGCAGTTCTTC

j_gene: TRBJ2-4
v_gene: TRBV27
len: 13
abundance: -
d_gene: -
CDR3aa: CASSLRLVHIQYF
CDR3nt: TGTGCCAGCAGTTTACGACTAGTGCACATTCAGTACTTC

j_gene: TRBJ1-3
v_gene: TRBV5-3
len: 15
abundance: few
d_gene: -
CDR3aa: CARSLRETVGNTIYF
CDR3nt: TGTGCCAGAAGCTTGAGGGAGACGGTTGGAAACACCATATATTTT

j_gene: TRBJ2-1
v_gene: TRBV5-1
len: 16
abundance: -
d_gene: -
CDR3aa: CASSPGDRRSYNEQFF
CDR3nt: TGCGCCAGCAGCCCAGGGGACCGACGCTCCTACAATGAGCAGTTCTTC

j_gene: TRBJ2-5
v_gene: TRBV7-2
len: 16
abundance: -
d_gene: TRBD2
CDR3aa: CASSLGFAGVGETQYF
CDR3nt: TGTGCCAGCAGCTTGGGATTTGCGGGAGTGGGAGAGACCCAGTACTTC

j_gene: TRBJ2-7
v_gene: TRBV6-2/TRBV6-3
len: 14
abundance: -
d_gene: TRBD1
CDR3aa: CASSRTGGAYEQYF
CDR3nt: TGTGCCAGCAGTCGGACAGGGGGCGCATACGAGCAGTACTTC

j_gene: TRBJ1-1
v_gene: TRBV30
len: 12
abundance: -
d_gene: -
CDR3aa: CAWREQDTEAFF
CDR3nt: TGTGCCTGGAGGGAACAGGACACTGAAGCTTTCTTT

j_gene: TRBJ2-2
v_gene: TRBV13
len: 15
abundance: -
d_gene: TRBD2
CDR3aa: CASSLRRESSGELFF
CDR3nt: TGTGCCAGCAGCTTAAGGCGGGAGAGCTCCGGGGAGCTGTTTTTT

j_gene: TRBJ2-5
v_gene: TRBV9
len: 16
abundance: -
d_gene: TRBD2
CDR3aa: CASSAYQAGGPETQYF
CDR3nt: TGTGCCAGCAGCGCCTATCAAGCGGGGGGGCCAGAGACCCAGTACTTC

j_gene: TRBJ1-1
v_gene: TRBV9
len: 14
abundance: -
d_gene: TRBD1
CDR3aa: CASSLQGGNTEAFF
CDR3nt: TGTGCCAGCAGCCTCCAGGGGGGGAACACTGAAGCTTTCTTT

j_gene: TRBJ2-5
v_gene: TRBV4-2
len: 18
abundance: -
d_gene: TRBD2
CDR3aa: CASSQELAGGPTKETQYF
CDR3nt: TGTGCCAGCAGCCAAGAACTAGCGGGGGGGCCAACTAAGGAGACCCAGTACTTC

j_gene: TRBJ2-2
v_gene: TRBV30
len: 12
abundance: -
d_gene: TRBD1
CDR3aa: CAWSFTGEGRFF
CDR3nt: TGTGCCTGGAGTTTCACAGGGGAAGGAAGGTTTTTT

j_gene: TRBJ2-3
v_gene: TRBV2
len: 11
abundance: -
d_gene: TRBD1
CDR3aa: CAGTDTDTQYF
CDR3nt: TGTGCCGGGACAGACACAGATACGCAGTATTTT

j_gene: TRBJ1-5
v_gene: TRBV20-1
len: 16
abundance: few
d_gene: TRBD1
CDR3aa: CSASYRGRLWLQPQHF
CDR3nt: TGCAGTGCTAGTTACAGGGGGCGATTATGGCTTCAGCCCCAGCATTTT

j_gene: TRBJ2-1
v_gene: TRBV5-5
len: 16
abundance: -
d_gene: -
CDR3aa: CASSLVGAGAYNEQFF
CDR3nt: TGTGCCAGCAGCTTGGTTGGGGCGGGGGCATACAATGAGCAGTTCTTC

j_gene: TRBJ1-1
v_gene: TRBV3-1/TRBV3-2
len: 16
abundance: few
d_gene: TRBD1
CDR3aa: CASSQAGTALNTEAFF
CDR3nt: TGTGCCAGCAGCCAAGCCGGGACAGCTCTGAACACTGAAGCTTTCTTT

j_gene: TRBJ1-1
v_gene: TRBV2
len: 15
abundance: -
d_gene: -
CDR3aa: CASSEALRGYTEAFF
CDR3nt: TGTGCCAGCAGTGAAGCGCTTCGGGGTTACACTGAAGCTTTCTTT

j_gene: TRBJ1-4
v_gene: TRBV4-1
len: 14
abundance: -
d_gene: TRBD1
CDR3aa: CASSHRTGVEKLFF
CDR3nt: TGCGCCAGCAGCCACCGGACAGGAGTAGAAAAACTGTTTTTT

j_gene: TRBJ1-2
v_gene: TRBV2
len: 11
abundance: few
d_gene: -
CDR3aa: CASTTNYGYTF
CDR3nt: TGTGCCAGCACCACTAACTATGGCTACACCTTC

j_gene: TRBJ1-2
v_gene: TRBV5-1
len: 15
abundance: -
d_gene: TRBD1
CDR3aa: CASSGMTGGFDGYTF
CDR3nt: TGCGCCAGCAGCGGGATGACAGGGGGCTTTGATGGCTACACCTTC

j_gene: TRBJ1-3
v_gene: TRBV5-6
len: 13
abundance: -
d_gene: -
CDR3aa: CASSVTAGNTIYF
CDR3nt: TGTGCCAGCAGCGTGACAGCTGGAAACACCATATATTTT

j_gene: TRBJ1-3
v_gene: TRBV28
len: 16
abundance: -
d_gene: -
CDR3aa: CASSLWSTVSGNTIYF
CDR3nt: TGTGCCAGCAGTTTATGGTCGACAGTCTCTGGAAACACCATATATTTT

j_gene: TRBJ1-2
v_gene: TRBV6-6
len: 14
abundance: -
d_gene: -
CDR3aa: CASIESTDNYGYTF
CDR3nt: TGTGCCAGCATAGAGTCGACAGATAACTATGGCTACACCTTC

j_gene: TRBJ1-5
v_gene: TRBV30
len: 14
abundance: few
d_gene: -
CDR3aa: CAWSADSQYQPQHF
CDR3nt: TGTGCCTGGAGTGCCGACAGTCAATATCAGCCCCAGCATTTT

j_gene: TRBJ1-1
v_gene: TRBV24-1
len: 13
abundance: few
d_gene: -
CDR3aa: CATSDLRTDEAFF
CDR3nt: TGTGCCACCAGTGATTTGAGGACAGATGAAGCTTTCTTT

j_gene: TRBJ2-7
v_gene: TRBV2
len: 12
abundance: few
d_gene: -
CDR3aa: CASSAGSYEQYF
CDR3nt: TGTGCCAGCAGTGCGGGCTCCTACGAGCAGTACTTC

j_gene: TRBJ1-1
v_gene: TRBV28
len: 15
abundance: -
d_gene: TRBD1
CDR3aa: CASSFPGQGDTEAFF
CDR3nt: TGTGCCAGCAGTTTCCCCGGACAGGGGGACACTGAAGCTTTCTTT

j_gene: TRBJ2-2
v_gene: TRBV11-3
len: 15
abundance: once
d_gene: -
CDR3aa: CASCPGGANTGELFF
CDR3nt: TGTGCCAGCTGTCCGGGGGGCGCGAACACCGGGGAGCTGTTTTTT

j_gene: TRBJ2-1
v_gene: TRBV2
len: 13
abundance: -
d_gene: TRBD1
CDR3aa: CASKSQGISEQFF
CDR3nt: TGTGCCAGCAAGTCACAGGGGATCTCTGAGCAGTTCTTC

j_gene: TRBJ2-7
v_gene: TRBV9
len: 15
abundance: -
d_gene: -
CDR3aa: CASSKEGLPGDEQYF
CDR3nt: TGTGCCAGCAGCAAAGAAGGACTCCCAGGGGACGAGCAGTACTTC

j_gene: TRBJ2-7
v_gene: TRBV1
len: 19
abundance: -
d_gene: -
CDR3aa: CTSSLIPGQGVNYSYEQYF
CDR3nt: TGCACCAGCAGTTTAATCCCGGGACAGGGGGTGAACTACTCCTACGAGCAGTACTTC

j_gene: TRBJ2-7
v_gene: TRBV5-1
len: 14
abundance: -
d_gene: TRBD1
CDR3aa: CASSSGQGLYEQYF
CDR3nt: TGCGCCAGCAGCTCCGGACAGGGTTTGTACGAGCAGTACTTC

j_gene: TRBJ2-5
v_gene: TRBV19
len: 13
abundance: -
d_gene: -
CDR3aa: CASSIQGQETQYF
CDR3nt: TGTGCCAGTAGTATCCAGGGGCAAGAGACCCAGTACTTC

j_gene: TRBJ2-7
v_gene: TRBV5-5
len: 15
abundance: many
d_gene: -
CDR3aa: CASSFGPTNAYEQYF
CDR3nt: TGTGCCAGCAGCTTTGGGCCAACGAACGCCTACGAGCAGTACTTC

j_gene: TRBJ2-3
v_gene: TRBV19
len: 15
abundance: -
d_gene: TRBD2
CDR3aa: CASSIAGGSTDTQYF
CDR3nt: TGTGCCAGTAGTATAGCGGGAGGGTCCACAGATACGCAGTATTTT

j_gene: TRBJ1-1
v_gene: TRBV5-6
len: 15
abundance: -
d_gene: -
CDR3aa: CASSSSATGNTEAFF
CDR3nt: TGTGCCAGCAGCTCGAGCGCCACAGGGAACACTGAAGCTTTCTTT

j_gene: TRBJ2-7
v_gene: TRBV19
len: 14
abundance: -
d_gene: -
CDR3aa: CASSHRDTPNEQYF
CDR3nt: TGTGCCAGTAGTCACCGGGACACGCCCAACGAGCAGTACTTC